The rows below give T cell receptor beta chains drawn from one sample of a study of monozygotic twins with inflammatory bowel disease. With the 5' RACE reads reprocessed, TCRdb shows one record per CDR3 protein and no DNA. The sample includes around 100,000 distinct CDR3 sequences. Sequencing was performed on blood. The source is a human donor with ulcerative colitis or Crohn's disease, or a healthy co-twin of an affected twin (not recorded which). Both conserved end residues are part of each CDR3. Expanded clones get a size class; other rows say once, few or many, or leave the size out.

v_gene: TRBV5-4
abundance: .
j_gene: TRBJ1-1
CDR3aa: CASSLDTGGGLNTEAFF

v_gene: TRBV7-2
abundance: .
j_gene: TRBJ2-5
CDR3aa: CASSFRAGPWETQYF

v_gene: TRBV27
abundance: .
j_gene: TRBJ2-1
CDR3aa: CASSSQRGRAYNEQFF

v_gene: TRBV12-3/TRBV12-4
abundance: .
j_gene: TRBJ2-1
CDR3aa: CASTVKLEQFF

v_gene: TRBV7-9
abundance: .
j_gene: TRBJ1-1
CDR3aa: CASSLVHRGRGNTEAFF

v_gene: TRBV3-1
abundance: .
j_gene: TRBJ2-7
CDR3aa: CASSQVRGTGYEQYF

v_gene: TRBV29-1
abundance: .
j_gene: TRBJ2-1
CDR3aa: CSVTPGLTLNEQFF

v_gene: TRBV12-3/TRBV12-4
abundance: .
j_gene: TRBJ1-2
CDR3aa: CASSLRALYGYTF

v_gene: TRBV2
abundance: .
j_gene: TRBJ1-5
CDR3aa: CASRGIGRQPQHF

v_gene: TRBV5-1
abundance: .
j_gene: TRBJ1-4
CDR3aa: CASSLVGGPVEKLFF

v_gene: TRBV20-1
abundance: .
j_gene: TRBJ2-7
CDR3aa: CSASFTGTSGRQQYF

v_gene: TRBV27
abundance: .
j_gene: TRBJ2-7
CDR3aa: CASSSFNEQYF

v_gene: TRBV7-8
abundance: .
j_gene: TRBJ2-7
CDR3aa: CASSFPPHRGGSVEQYF

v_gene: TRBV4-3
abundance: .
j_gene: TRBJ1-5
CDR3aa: CASSQEAGGQDQPQHF

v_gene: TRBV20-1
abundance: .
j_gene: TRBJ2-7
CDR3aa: CSARDFYTSYDQYF

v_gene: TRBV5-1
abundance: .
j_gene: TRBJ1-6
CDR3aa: CASRAGSSYNSPLHF

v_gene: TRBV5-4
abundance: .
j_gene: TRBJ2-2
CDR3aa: CALARGADFAGELFF

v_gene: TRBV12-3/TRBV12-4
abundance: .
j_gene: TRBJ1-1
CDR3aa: CASNIRRNTEAFF

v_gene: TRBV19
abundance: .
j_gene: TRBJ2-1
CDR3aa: CASTTRDSTHNEQFF

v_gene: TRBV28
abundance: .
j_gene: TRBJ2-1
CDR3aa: CASGVQGFMSNEQFF

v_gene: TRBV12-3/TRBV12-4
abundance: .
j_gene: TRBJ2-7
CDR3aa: CASSFAGPRAYEQYF

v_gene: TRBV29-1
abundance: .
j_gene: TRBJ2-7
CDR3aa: CSVEKDRALREQYF

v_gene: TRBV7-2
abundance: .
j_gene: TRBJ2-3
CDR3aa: CASSLDNGGGSQYF

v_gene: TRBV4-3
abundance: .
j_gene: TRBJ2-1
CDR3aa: CASSQERVGSYNEQFF

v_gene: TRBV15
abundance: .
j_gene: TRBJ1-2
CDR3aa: CATSRDFRQGGYTF

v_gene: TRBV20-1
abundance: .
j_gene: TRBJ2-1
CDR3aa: CSASSGANYNEQFF

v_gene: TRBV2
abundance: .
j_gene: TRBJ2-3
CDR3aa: CATHLTSTDTQYF

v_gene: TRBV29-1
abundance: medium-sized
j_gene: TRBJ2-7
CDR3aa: CSGQGGSSYEQYF

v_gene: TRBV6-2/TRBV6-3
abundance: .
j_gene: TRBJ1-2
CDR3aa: CASRPGTKAGYTF

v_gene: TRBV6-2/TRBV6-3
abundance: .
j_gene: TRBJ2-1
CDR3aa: CASSYAGQGYNEQFF

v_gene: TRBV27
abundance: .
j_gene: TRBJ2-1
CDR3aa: CASTLGGSYNEQFF

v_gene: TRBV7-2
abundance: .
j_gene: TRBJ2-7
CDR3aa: CASTQDRIYEQYF

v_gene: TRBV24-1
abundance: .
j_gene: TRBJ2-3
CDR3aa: CATSDRSRADTQYF

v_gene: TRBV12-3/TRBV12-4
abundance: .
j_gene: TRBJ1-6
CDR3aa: CASTSLGLIPLHF

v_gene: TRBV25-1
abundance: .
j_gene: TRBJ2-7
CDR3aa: CASSEYPGAYEQYF

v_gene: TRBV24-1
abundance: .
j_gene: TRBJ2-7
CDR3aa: CATSGDRGASLSNEQYF

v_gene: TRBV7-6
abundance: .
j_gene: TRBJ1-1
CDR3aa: CASSLAAGVNTEAFF

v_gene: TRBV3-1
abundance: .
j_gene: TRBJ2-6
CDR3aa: CASSESEGRSKANVLTF

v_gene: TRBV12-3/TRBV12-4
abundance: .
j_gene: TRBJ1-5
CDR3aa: CASSFRLSGGGAPQHF

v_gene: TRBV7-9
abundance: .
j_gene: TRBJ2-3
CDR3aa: CASSSDPIVTDTQYF

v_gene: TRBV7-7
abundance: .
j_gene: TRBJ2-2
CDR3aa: CASSLAQPANTGELFF

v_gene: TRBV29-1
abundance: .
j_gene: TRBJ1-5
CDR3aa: CSVARDSYQPQHF

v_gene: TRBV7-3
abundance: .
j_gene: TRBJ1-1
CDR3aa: CASSSQGNTEAFF

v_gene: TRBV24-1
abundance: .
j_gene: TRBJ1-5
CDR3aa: CATSGEQEGQPQHF

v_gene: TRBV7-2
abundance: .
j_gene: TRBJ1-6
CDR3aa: CASSMRDRGKGSPLHF

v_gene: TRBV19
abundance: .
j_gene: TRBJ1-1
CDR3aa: CASSADRGTEAFF

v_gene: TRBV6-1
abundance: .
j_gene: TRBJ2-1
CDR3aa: CASSDDRGLYNEQFF

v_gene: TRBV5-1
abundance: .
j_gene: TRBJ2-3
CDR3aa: CASSDGLAGGRRTDTQYF

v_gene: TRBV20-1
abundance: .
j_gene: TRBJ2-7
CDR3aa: CSARMGSVYEQYF